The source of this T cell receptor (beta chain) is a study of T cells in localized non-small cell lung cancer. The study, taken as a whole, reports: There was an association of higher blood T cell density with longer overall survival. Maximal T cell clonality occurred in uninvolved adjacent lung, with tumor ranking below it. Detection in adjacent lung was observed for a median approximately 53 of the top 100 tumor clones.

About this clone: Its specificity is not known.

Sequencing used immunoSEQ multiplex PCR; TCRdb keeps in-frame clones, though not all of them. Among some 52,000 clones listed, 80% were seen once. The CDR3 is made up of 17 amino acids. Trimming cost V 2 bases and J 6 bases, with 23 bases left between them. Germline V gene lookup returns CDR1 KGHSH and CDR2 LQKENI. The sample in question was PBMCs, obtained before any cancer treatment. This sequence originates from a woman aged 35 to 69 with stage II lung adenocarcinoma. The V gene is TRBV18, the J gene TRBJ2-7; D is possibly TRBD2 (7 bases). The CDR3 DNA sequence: TGTGCCAGCTCACCAGGTCTAGGCGGCGGGGGCACCGTCGAGCAGTACTTC. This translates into CASSPGLGGGGTVEQYF.